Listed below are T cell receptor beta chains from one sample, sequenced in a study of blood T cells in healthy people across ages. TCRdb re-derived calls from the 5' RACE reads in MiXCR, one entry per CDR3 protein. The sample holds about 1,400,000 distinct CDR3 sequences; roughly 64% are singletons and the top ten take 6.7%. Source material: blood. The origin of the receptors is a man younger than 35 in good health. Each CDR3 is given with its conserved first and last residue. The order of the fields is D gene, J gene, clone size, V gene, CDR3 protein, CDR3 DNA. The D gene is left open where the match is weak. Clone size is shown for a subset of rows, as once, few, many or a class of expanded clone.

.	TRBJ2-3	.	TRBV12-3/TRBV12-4	CASSPSGLATDTQYF	TGTGCCAGCAGTCCTTCGGGTCTCGCAACAGATACGCAGTATTTT
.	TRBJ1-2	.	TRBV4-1	CASSQDPVRRGGYTF	TGCGCCAGCAGCCAAGACCCCGTAAGAAGGGGTGGCTACACCTTC
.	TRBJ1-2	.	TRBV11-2	CASSLGGGGYGYPF	TGTGCCAGCAGCTTAGGCGGGGGCGGCTATGGCTACCCCTTC
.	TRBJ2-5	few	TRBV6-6	CASSYRGDQETQYF	TGTGCCAGCAGTTACAGGGGGGATCAAGAGACCCAGTACTTC
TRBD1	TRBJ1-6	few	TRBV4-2	CASSQVIRGTGVGNSPLHF	TGTGCCAGCAGCCAAGTTATCCGAGGGACAGGGGTTGGTAATTCACCCCTCCACTTT
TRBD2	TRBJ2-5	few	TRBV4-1	CASSQRQILAGGRETQYF	TGCGCCAGCAGCCAGCGACAGATACTAGCGGGAGGAAGAGAGACCCAGTACTTC
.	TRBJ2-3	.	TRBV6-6	CAGTSFGGGRDTQYF	TGTGCCGGCACATCTTTTGGAGGGGGCAGAGATACGCAGTATTTT
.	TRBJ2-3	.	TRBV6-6	CASSSGTLQYF	TGTGCCAGCAGTTCCGGGACTCTGCAGTATTTT
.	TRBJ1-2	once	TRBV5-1	CASSLGEGNYGYTF	TGCGCCAGCAGCTTGGGGGAAGGAAACTATGGCTACACCTTC
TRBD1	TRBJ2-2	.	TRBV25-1	CASSTPGQGMNTGELFF	TGTGCCAGCAGTACGCCGGGACAGGGGATGAACACCGGGGAGCTGTTTTTT
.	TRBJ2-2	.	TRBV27	CASSTLRGNTGELFF	TGTGCCAGCAGTACGCTCAGGGGAAACACCGGGGAGCTGTTTTTT
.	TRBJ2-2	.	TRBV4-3	CASSQDLTLTGELFF	TGCGCCAGCAGCCAAGATCTAACTCTCACCGGGGAGCTGTTTTTT
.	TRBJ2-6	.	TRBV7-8	CASSLYGRESSGANVLTF	TGTGCCAGCAGCTTATATGGCAGGGAGTCCTCTGGGGCCAACGTCCTGACTTTC
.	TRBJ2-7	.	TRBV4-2	CASSHDGSYEQYF	TGTGCCAGCAGCCACGACGGGTCCTACGAGCAGTACTTC
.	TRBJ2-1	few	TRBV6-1	CASSVLASYNEQFF	TGTGCCAGCAGTGTTCTTGCCTCCTACAATGAGCAGTTCTTC
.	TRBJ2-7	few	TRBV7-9	CASSGPNYEQYF	TGTGCCAGCAGCGGTCCCAACTACGAGCAGTACTTC
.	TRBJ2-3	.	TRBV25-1	CASSETSPGGGAGTQYF	TGTGCCAGCAGTGAAACCAGCCCCGGAGGGGGTGCAGGTACGCAGTATTTT
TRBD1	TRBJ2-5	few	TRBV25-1	CASSEAGTGEETQYF	TGTGCCAGCAGTGAAGCCGGGACAGGGGAAGAGACCCAGTACTTC
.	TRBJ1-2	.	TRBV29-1	CSVALGAGYTF	TGCAGCGTGGCTTTGGGGGCCGGCTACACCTTC
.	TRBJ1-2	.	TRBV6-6	CASSDSRQDGYTF	TGTGCCAGCAGTGACTCAAGACAGGATGGCTACACCTTC
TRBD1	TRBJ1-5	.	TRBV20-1	CSASHRGVSNQPQHF	TGCAGTGCTTCCCACAGGGGGGTTAGCAATCAGCCCCAGCATTTT
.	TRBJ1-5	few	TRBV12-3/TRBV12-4	CASSYGNSNQPQHF	TGTGCCAGCAGTTACGGTAATAGCAATCAGCCCCAGCATTTT
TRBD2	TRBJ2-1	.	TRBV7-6	CASSFLPATSGAPYNEQFF	TGTGCCAGCAGCTTCCTCCCGGCGACTAGCGGGGCCCCCTACAATGAGCAGTTCTTC
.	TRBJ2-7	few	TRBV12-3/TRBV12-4	CASSLPARAYEQYF	TGTGCCAGCAGTTTACCCGCCAGGGCCTACGAGCAGTACTTC
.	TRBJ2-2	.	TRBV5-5	CASTLTGFDSWGVFF	TGTGCCAGCACCCTGACAGGGTTTGATTCCTGGGGGGTGTTTTTT
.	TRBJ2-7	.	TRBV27	CASRPATPGYEQYF	TGTGCCAGCAGACCGGCGACGCCGGGCTACGAGCAGTACTTC
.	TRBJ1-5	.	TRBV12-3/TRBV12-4	CASMTSGSWQPQHF	TGTGCCAGTATGACTAGCGGCTCGTGGCAGCCCCAGCATTTT
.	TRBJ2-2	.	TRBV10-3	CAISIRAGSNTGELFF	TGTGCCATCAGTATCCGAGCGGGCTCGAACACCGGGGAGCTGTTTTTT
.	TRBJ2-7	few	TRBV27	CASRQDSRVFNEQYF	TGTGCCAGCAGACAGGACAGTCGGGTGTTTAACGAGCAGTACTTC
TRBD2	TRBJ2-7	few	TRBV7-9	CASSNLAGHSYEQYF	TGTGCCAGCAGCAACCTAGCGGGACACTCCTACGAGCAGTACTTC
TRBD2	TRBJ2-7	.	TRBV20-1	CSARDDSGTYEQYF	TGCAGTGCTAGAGACGATAGCGGGACCTACGAGCAGTACTTC
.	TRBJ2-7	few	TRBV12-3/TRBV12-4	CASGLDAPGHEQYF	TGTGCCAGCGGTTTGGATGCTCCGGGCCACGAGCAGTACTTC
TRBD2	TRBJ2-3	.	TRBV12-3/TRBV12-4	CASSPGLAGAHTDTQYF	TGTGCCAGCAGCCCGGGACTAGCGGGGGCCCACACAGATACGCAGTATTTT
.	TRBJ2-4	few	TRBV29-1	CSVHGWAIAKNIQYF	TGCAGCGTGCACGGGTGGGCAATAGCCAAAAACATTCAGTACTTC
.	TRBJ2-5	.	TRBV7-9	CASSPPQRPLTQYF	TGTGCCAGCAGCCCACCACAGAGACCCTTAACCCAGTACTTC
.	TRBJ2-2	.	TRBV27	CASSFGGPGELFF	TGTGCCAGCAGTTTTGGGGGTCCCGGGGAGCTGTTTTTT
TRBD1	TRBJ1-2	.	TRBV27	CASSPSDRVSYGYTF	TGTGCCAGCAGCCCATCGGACAGGGTCTCCTATGGCTACACCTTC
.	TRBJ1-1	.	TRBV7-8	CASSPEGNWNTEAFF	TGTGCCAGCAGCCCAGAGGGGAATTGGAACACTGAAGCTTTCTTT
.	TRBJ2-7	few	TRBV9	CASSGGTVGYEQYF	TGTGCCAGCAGCGGAGGTACCGTTGGATACGAGCAGTACTTC
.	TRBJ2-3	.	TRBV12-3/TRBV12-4	CASSGPAGTDTQYF	TGTGCCAGCAGCGGGCCGGCGGGCACAGATACGCAGTATTTT
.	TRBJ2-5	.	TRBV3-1	CASSRSGRLYQETQYF	TGTGCCAGCAGCCGCTCGGGTCGATTGTACCAAGAGACCCAGTACTTC
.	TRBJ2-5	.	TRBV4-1	CASSQDRLAFGQETQYF	TGCGCCAGCAGCCAAGATCGGCTAGCCTTTGGCCAAGAGACCCAGTACTTC
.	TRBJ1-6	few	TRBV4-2	CASSQGAANYNSPLHF	TGTGCCAGCAGCCAAGGGGCAGCTAACTATAATTCACCCCTCCACTTT
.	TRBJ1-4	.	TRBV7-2	CASSLKVVGEKLFF	TGTGCCAGCAGCTTAAAGGTGGTCGGTGAAAAACTGTTTTTT
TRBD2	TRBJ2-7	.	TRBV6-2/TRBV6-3	CASSGTSGSDEQYF	TGTGCCAGCAGTGGTACTAGCGGGAGCGACGAGCAGTACTTC
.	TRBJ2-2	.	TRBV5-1	CASSLYRLTNTGELFF	TGCGCCAGCAGCTTGTACCGGTTGACGAACACCGGGGAGCTGTTTTTT
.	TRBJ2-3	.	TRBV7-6	CASSLEWTSDTQYF	TGTGCCAGCAGCTTAGAGTGGACGTCGGATACGCAGTATTTT
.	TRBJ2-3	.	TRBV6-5	CASSYSDGTDTQYF	TGTGCCAGCAGTTACTCGGATGGCACAGATACGCAGTATTTT